Each of the 8 T cell receptor beta chains below was sequenced from the same sample in a study of blood T cell repertoires in COVID-19. Clones were sequenced by immunoSEQ multiplex PCR, and TCRdb holds only the in-frame ones, with some missing. The sample has 150,000 to 200,000 clones, roughly 81% seen once. The source material was peripheral blood. All receptors come from a woman of 80 years or more with COVID-19, enrolled during active disease.

In its sample, this clone was seen a few times. The genes are TRBV6-2 or TRBV6-3 and TRBJ1-5; D unclear. V gave up 5 bases and J gave up 5 bases, with 16 bases separating them. CDR3 length: 15 residues. Per the germline V gene, CDR1 is MNHEY and CDR2 is SVGEGT. In DNA, the CDR3 is TGTGCCAGCAGTCTTGCGGGGAGGGTTGATCAGCCCCAGCATTTT. This gives the protein CASSLAGRVDQPQHF.

This chain joins TRBV7-6 and TRBJ2-1; 10 bases are a match to TRBD1. CDR3 length: 15 residues. V shed 4 bases and J 3 bases; nucleotides not matched to a gene: 3. Germline CDR1 and CDR2: SGHVS and FNYEAQ. The DNA for the CDR3 is TGTGCCAGCAGCTCCGGGACAGGGGTCTACAATGAGCAGTTCTTC. Protein sequence: CASSSGTGVYNEQFF.

As for this clone: The identical CDR3 is also encoded by other nucleotide sequences in the sample. The CDR3 loop is CASSRTGAYEQYF. DNA for the CDR3: TGTGCCAGCAGCCGGACTGGAGCCTACGAGCAGTACTTC. The chain employs TRBV4-2 and TRBJ2-7; D perhaps matches TRBD2 (5 bases). This CDR3 has 13 amino acids. Trimming removed 4 bases at V and 2 bases at J, with 9 bases between. The germline CDR1 and CDR2 sequences are LGHNA and YNFKEQ.

Only one count was recorded for this clone. The chain has TRBV5-4 and TRBJ1-1; D not certain. The CDR3 is made up of 13 amino acids. Germline CDR1 reads SGHNT; CDR2 reads YYREEE (reference sequence). The V end lost 3 bases, the J end lost 2 bases, and 8 bases lay between the germline ends. The CDR3 bases are TGTGCCAGCAGCTGGGCAGGTAACACTGAAGCTTTCTTT. It is translated as CASSWAGNTEAFF.

The V and J genes are TRBV30 and TRBJ1-5; no firm D call. V gave up 0 bases and J gave up 4 bases, with 10 bases separating them. Germline V lookup: CDR1 GTSNPN, CDR2 SVGIG (reference sequence). CDR3 length equals 14 residues. The CDR3 loop is CAWSVGNMNQPQHF. The CDR3 DNA is TGTGCCTGGAGTGTGGGCAATATGAATCAGCCCCAGCATTTT.

This rearrangement joins TRBV12-5 to TRBJ2-7; D not resolved. V lost 4 bases and J 4 bases, leaving 14 bases between the germline ends. From germline, CDR1 is LGHNT and CDR2 FRNRAP. The CDR3 is 14 residues long. Here the CDR3 DNA reads TGTGCTAGTGGTTCCTCTCTAACCCCATACGAGCAGTACTTC. Its translation is CASGSSLTPYEQYF.

The rearrangement joins TRBV20-1 to TRBJ2-3, with 8 bases aligning to TRBD2. The CDR3 length is 15 residues. The ends lost 3 bases at V and 3 bases at J; junction bases unmatched: 8. CDR1 and CDR2 from the germline V gene are DFQATT and SNEGSKA (reference sequence). CDR3 DNA: TGCAGTGCTAGTTTGGGACTAGAGCCTACAGATACGCAGTATTTT. Encoded protein: CSASLGLEPTDTQYF.

The genes are TRBV5-8 and TRBJ2-2; 8 bases agree with TRBD1. The length of the CDR3 is 17 residues. V shed 0 bases, J shed 2 bases, and the junction held 6 bases outside the gene matches. Germline-derived CDR1 and CDR2 are SGHTS and YDEGEE. CDR3 coding DNA: TGTGCCAGCAGCTTGGACCCGGGACAGGAAAACACCGGGGAGCTGTTTTTT. It codes for CASSLDPGQENTGELFF.